This T cell receptor (beta chain) was recovered during a study of T cells after yellow fever vaccination. 5'RACE template switching added a universal primer site and UMIs to TCR cDNA. TCRdb re-called the 5' RACE reads through MiXCR, storing one row per CDR3 protein. The table has under 200,000 distinct CDR3 sequences, around 7% seen once. Germline V gene lookup returns CDR1 KGHSH and CDR2 LQKENI. The CDR3 has 15 amino acids. With 4 bases removed from V and 5 bases from J, the gap between germline ends came to 15 bases. This clonotype was counted between two and nine times. Its target is not known. Broader study findings: There was a possibility that FACS-sorted repertoires contained abundant clonotypes contaminating from the bulk population. Boosting was followed by the reappearance of most primary-vaccination clones (just under 97% CD4, about 88% CD8). Some clonotypes were seen in both the CD4 and the CD8 compartments. These made up a small share and likely arose from convergent recombination.

This TCR was recovered from a man aged 18 to 29 who received the YFV17D yellow fever vaccine. This chain joins TRBV18 and TRBJ1-5; no clear D gene. Here the sequenced sample was CD4+ T cells sorted from PBMCs, taken about 5 days after the first yellow fever vaccination. As DNA, the CDR3 is TGTGCCAGCTCACGCTCGGGAAAGCTCGATCAGCCCCAGCATTTT. As protein: CASSRSGKLDQPQHF.